Listed here are 11 T cell receptor beta chains from one sample, sequenced in a study of T cells in narcolepsy. The method was immunoSEQ multiplex PCR; TCRdb's version includes in-frame clones alone and lacks a portion of them. The sample holds around 30,000 clones, 85% to 90% seen once. The sequencing sample was made of CD45RA- memory CD4+ T cells from PBMCs. These receptors came from a human donor with narcolepsy.

J is TRBJ2-7 and V is TRBV6-6; D is tentatively TRBD1 or TRBD2 (5 bases each). V was pared by 8 bases and J by 7 bases, with 12 bases between. CDR1 is MNHNY and CDR2 is SVGAGI in the germline V gene (reference sequence). The CDR3 contains 11 residues. Written as DNA, the CDR3 is TGTGCCAGCCGAGGGACGGGGGAGCAGTACTTC. Amino acids: CASRGTGEQYF.

The chain has TRBV9 and TRBJ1-2, with a possible D match to TRBD1 (6 bases). This CDR3 contains 18 residues. The V and J ends lost 0 bases and 6 bases respectively, with 24 bases between them. In germline, CDR1 is SGDLS, CDR2 YYNGEE. The CDR3: CASSVGDTGHRLVNGYTF. CDR3 coding DNA: TGTGCCAGCAGCGTAGGAGATACGGGACACCGACTGGTTAATGGCTACACCTTC.

The chain combines TRBV14 with TRBJ2-1; TRBD2 matches at 11 bases. The CDR3 totals 16 residues. Germline loops: CDR1 SGHDN, CDR2 FVKESK. The junction had 9 bases not matched to a gene; V was cut back by 5 bases and J by 6 bases. CDR3 region: CASSNILAGVLNEQFF. The CDR3 region has the DNA TGTGCCAGCAGCAACATACTAGCGGGAGTACTCAATGAGCAGTTCTTC.

This clone was seen a few times. The CDR3 here is CAIRGVAGERQYF. The CDR3 DNA reads TGTGCCATCAGGGGGGTAGCGGGAGAAAGGCAGTACTTC. V is TRBV10-3 and J is TRBJ2-7; TRBD2 matches at 9 bases. This CDR3 is 13 amino acids long. Germline-derived CDR1 and CDR2 are ENHRY and SYGVKD. V shed 6 bases and J 9 bases; nucleotides not matched to a gene: 9.

The chain carries TRBV10-3 and TRBJ1-1; D remains unclear. The CDR3 spans 11 residues. From germline, CDR1 is ENHRY and CDR2 SYGVKD. Trimming stripped 10 bases from V and 2 bases from J, with 8 bases between. CDR3 region: CATTANTEAFF. The CDR3 coding sequence is TGTGCCACTACCGCTAACACTGAAGCTTTCTTT.

The CDR3, as DNA: TGTGCCATCTTACTTCAGCCAGGGTCCACTGAAGCTTTCTTT. It specifies CAILLQPGSTEAFF. The rearrangement joins TRBV10-3 to TRBJ1-1; D might be TRBD1 (5 bases). Trimming removed 8 bases at V and 4 bases at J, with 17 bases between. The CDR3 runs 14 residues. Germline CDR1 reads ENHRY; CDR2 reads SYGVKD.

The V gene is TRBV5-6, the J gene TRBJ2-5; tentatively, D is TRBD2 (5 bases). Trimming took 3 bases from V and 3 from J, leaving 15 bases between them. The germline V gene encodes CDR1 SGHDT and CDR2 YYEEEE. This CDR3 contains 15 residues. The CDR3 sequence: CASSSLEVGKETQYF. In DNA form, the CDR3 reads TGTGCCAGCAGCTCCCTGGAGGTGGGGAAAGAGACCCAGTACTTC.

There are a few counts of this clone. The V call is TRBV14, the J call TRBJ1-2; D is unclear. The CDR3 sequence is 13 residues long. From germline, CDR1 is SGHDN and CDR2 FVKESK. Trimming removed 9 bases from V and 5 bases from J, with 16 bases in between. The CDR3 loop is CARGVGLEYGYTF. The CDR3 DNA sequence: TGTGCCAGGGGTGTGGGTCTCGAATATGGCTACACCTTC.

The V and J genes are TRBV28 and TRBJ2-4; D might be TRBD2 (5 bases). V lost 6 bases to trimming and J lost 1 base, with 10 bases between them. The CDR3 covers 14 residues. Germline CDR1 and CDR2: MDHEN and SYDVKM. This CDR3 is CASSRPGAKNIQYF. For the CDR3, the DNA is TGTGCCAGCAGCCGACCGGGGGCCAAAAACATTCAGTACTTC. The whole variable domain, filled in from reference TRBV28 and TRBJ2-4, reads DVKVTQSSRYLVKRTGEKVFLECVQDMDHENMFWYRQDPGLGLRLIYFSYDVKMKEKGDIPEGYSVSREKKERFSLILESASTNQTSMYLCASSRPGAKNIQYFGAGTRLSVL.

This chain uses TRBV5-4 with TRBJ2-7, with D tentatively TRBD2 (6 bases). This CDR3 spans 15 amino acids. Germline V gene sequence: CDR1 SGHNT, CDR2 YYREEE (reference sequence). V dropped 1 base and J dropped 2 bases, with 13 bases sitting between them. The CDR3 reads CASSLIGGSTYEQYF. Written as DNA, the CDR3 is TGTGCCAGCAGCTTGATCGGGGGATCCACCTACGAGCAGTACTTC.

The gene calls are TRBV7-2 and TRBJ2-5, with unresolved D. Germline-derived CDR1 and CDR2 are SGHTA and FQGNSA. V gave up 4 bases and J gave up 0 bases, with 15 bases separating them. The length of the CDR3 is 16 residues. In DNA, the CDR3 is TGTGCCAGCAGCTCCAATACCAGGAGTAACCAAGAGACCCAGTACTTC. It specifies CASSSNTRSNQETQYF.